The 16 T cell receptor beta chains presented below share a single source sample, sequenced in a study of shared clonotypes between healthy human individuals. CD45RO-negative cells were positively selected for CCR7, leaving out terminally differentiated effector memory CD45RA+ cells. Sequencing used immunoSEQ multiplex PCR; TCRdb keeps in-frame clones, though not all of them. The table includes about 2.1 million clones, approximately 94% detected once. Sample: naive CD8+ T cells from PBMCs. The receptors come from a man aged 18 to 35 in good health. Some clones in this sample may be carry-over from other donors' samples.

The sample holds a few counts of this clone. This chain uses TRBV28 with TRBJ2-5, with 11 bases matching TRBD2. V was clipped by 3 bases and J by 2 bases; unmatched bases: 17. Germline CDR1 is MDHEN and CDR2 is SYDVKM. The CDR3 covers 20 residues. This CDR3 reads CASSFPLLAGGSVGQETQYF. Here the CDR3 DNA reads TGTGCCAGCAGTTTTCCCCTTCTAGCGGGAGGAAGTGTGGGGCAAGAGACCCAGTACTTC.

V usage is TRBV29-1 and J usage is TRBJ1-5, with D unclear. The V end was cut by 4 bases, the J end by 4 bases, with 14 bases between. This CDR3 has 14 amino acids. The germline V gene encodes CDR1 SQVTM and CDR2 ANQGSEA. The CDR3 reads CSVGSGRFNQPQHF. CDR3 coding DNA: TGCAGCGTTGGGTCCGGGAGGTTTAATCAGCCCCAGCATTTT. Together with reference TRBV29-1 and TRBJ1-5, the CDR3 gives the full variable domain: SAVISQKPSRDICQRGTSLTIQCQVDSQVTMMFWYRQQPGQSLTLIATANQGSEATYESGFVIDKFPISRPNLTFSTLTVSNMSPEDSSIYLCSVGSGRFNQPQHFGDGTRLSIL.

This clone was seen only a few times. The CDR3 DNA reads TGCGCCAGCAGGGAGACCTATAGCAATCAGCCCCAGCATTTT. This gives the protein CASRETYSNQPQHF. V gene TRBV5-1 combines with J gene TRBJ1-5; D gene unclear. This CDR3 comprises 14 residues. Germline CDR1 SGHRS, CDR2 YFSETQ. Trimming pared 5 bases from V and 0 bases from J, leaving 9 bases between.

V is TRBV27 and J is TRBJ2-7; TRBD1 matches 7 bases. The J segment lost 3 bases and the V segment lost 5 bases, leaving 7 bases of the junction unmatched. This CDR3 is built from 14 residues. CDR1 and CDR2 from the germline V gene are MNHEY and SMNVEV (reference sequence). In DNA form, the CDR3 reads TGTGCCAGCAGTCCCGGGACAGTCTTCTACGAGCAGTACTTC. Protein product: CASSPGTVFYEQYF.

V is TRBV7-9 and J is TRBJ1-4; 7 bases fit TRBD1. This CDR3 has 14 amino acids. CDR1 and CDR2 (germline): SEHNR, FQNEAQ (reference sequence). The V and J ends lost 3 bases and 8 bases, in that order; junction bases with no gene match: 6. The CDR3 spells CASSFGTAREKLFF. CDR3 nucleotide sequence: TGTGCCAGCAGCTTCGGGACAGCACGAGAAAAACTGTTTTTT.

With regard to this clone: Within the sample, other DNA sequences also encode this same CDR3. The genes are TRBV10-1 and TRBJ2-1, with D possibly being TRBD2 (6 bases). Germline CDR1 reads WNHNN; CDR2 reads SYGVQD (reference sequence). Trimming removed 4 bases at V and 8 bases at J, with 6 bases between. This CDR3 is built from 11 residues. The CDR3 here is CASSAGDEQFF. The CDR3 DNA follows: TGCGCCAGCAGTGCGGGGGATGAGCAGTTCTTC.

The CDR3, as DNA: TGTGCCAGCTCACCCGACGATAACACCGGGGAGCTGTTTTTT. Its protein is CASSPDDNTGELFF. This chain joins TRBV18 and TRBJ2-2; D gene ambiguous. V shed 3 bases and J shed 2 bases, with 7 bases lying between them. The CDR3 runs to 14 residues. Germline CDR1 and CDR2: KGHSH and LQKENI.

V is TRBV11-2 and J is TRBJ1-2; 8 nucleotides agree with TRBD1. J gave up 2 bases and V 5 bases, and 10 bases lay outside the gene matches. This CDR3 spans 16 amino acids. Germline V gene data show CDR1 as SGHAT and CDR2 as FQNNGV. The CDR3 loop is CASSPGTGGGNYGYTF. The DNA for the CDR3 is TGTGCCAGCAGCCCAGGGACAGGTGGGGGAAACTATGGCTACACCTTC.

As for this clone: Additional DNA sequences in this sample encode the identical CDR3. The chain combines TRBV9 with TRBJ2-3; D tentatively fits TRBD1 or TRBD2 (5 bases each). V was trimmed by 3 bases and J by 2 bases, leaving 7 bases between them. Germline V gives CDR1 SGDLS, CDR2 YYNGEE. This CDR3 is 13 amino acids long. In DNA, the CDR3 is TGTGCCAGCAGCGGGGGGATCACAGATACGCAGTATTTT. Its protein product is CASSGGITDTQYF.

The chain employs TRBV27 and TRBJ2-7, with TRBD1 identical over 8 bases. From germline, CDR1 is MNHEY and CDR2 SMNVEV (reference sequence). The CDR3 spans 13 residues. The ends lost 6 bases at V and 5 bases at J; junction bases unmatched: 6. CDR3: CASRSDRGHEQYF. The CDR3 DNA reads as TGTGCCAGCAGGTCCGACAGGGGCCACGAGCAGTACTTC.

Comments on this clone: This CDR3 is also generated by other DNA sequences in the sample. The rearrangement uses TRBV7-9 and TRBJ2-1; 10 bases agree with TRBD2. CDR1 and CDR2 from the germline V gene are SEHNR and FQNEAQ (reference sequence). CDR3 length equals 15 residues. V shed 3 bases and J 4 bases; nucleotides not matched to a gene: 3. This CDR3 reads CASSLLAGAYNEQFF. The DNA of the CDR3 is TGTGCCAGCAGCTTGCTAGCGGGGGCATACAATGAGCAGTTCTTC.

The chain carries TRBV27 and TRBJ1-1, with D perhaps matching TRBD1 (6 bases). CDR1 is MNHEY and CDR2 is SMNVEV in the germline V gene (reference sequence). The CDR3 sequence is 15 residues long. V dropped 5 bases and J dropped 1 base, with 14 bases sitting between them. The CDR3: CASSPLQGTNTEAFF. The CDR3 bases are TGTGCCAGCAGTCCCTTACAGGGAACGAACACTGAAGCTTTCTTT.

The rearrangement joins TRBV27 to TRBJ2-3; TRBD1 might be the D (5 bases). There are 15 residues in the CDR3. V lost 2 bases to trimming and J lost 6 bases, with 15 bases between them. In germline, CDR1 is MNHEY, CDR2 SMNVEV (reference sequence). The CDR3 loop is CASSLTRSRVDTQYF. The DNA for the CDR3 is TGTGCCAGCAGTTTAACGAGATCCAGGGTCGATACGCAGTATTTT.

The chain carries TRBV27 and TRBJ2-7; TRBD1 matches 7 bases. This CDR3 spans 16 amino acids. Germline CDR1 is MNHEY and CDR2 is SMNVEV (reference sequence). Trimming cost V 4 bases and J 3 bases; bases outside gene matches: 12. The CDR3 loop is CASSSSRQGKIYEQYF. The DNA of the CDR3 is TGTGCCAGCAGTTCATCCAGACAGGGAAAGATCTACGAGCAGTACTTC.

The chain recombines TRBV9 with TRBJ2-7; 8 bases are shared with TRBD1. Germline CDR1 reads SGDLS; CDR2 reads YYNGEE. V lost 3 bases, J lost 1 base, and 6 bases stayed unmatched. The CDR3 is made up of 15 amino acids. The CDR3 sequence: CASSGRDRPSYEQYF. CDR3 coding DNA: TGTGCCAGCAGCGGCCGGGACAGGCCTTCCTACGAGCAGTACTTC.

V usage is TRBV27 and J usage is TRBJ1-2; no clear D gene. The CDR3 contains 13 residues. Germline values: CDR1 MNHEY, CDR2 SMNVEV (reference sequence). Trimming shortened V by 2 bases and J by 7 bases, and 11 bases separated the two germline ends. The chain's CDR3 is CASSLGVSLGYTF. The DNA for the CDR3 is TGTGCCAGCAGTTTAGGGGTCAGTCTTGGCTACACCTTC.